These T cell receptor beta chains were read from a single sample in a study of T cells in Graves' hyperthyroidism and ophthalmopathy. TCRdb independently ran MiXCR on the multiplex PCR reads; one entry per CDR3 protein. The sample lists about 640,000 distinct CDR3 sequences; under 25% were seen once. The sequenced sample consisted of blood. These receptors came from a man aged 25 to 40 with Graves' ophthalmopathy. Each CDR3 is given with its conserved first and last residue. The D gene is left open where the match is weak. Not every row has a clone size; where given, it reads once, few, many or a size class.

CDR3aa: CASSPSVYMDTEAFF; CDR3nt: TGTGCCAGCAGCCCTTCGGTATACATGGACACTGAAGCTTTCTTT; abundance: few; v_gene: TRBV5-6; d_gene: .; j_gene: TRBJ1-1
CDR3aa: CASGFAPSYEQYF; CDR3nt: TGCGCCAGCGGCTTTGCCCCCTCCTACGAGCAGTACTTC; abundance: once; v_gene: TRBV5-1; d_gene: .; j_gene: TRBJ2-7
CDR3aa: CASSLSGIYNEQFF; CDR3nt: TGTGCCAGCAGTTTAAGCGGGATCTACAATGAGCAGTTCTTC; abundance: .; v_gene: TRBV28; d_gene: TRBD2; j_gene: TRBJ2-1
CDR3aa: CASSLVGAGELFF; CDR3nt: TGTGCCAGCAGCTTAGTAGGGGCCGGGGAGCTGTTTTTT; abundance: many; v_gene: TRBV11-2; d_gene: .; j_gene: TRBJ2-2
CDR3aa: CSARGEQGAPAEAFF; CDR3nt: TGCAGTGCTAGAGGGGAACAGGGGGCGCCGGCTGAAGCTTTCTTT; abundance: many; v_gene: TRBV20-1; d_gene: TRBD1; j_gene: TRBJ1-1
CDR3aa: CASSLRGADTQYF; CDR3nt: TGTGCCAGCAGTTTAAGGGGGGCAGATACGCAGTATTTT; abundance: many; v_gene: TRBV12-3/TRBV12-4; d_gene: .; j_gene: TRBJ2-3
CDR3aa: CASSLARPPYNEQFF; CDR3nt: TGTGCCAGCAGTTTAGCCCGCCCACCGTACAATGAGCAGTTCTTC; abundance: few; v_gene: TRBV28; d_gene: .; j_gene: TRBJ2-1
CDR3aa: CASSRGGVLNSPLHF; CDR3nt: TGTGCCAGCAGCCGGGGGGGGGTCTTGAATTCACCCCTCCACTTT; abundance: few; v_gene: TRBV12-3/TRBV12-4; d_gene: .; j_gene: TRBJ1-6
CDR3aa: CASSLVGSGRVNYEQYF; CDR3nt: TGTGCCAGCAGCTTAGTAGGCAGCGGGAGGGTCAACTACGAGCAGTACTTC; abundance: few; v_gene: TRBV7-8; d_gene: TRBD2; j_gene: TRBJ2-7
CDR3aa: CASSSMGERIAGTGELFF; CDR3nt: TGTGCCAGCAGCTCTATGGGCGAACGAATAGCGGGCACCGGGGAGCTGTTTTTT; abundance: .; v_gene: TRBV7-9; d_gene: TRBD2; j_gene: TRBJ2-2
CDR3aa: CAISMGTGVEQYF; CDR3nt: TGTGCCATCAGTATGGGGACAGGGGTCGAGCAGTACTTC; abundance: .; v_gene: TRBV10-3; d_gene: TRBD1; j_gene: TRBJ2-7
CDR3aa: CATPQTGTSRNEQFF; CDR3nt: TGTGCCACCCCCCAAACCGGGACTAGTAGGAATGAGCAGTTCTTC; abundance: .; v_gene: TRBV6-9; d_gene: TRBD2; j_gene: TRBJ2-1
CDR3aa: CASSQGGASTEAFF; CDR3nt: TGTGCCAGCAGCCAAGGAGGGGCCAGCACTGAAGCTTTCTTT; abundance: few; v_gene: TRBV3-1; d_gene: .; j_gene: TRBJ1-1
CDR3aa: CASSEGTGHNSPLHF; CDR3nt: TGTGCCAGCAGCGAAGGGACAGGGCATAATTCACCCCTCCACTTT; abundance: .; v_gene: TRBV12-3/TRBV12-4; d_gene: TRBD1; j_gene: TRBJ1-6
CDR3aa: CASSTTGMLDYGYTF; CDR3nt: TGTGCCAGCAGCACGACAGGCATGCTGGACTATGGCTACACCTTC; abundance: once; v_gene: TRBV9; d_gene: .; j_gene: TRBJ1-2
CDR3aa: CASSQIDMGLSHYNEQFF; CDR3nt: TGCGCCAGCAGCCAGATAGATATGGGACTTTCCCATTACAATGAGCAGTTCTTC; abundance: .; v_gene: TRBV7-9; d_gene: .; j_gene: TRBJ2-1
CDR3aa: CSASDGGPFQETQYF; CDR3nt: TGCAGTGCTAGCGACGGGGGCCCCTTCCAAGAGACCCAGTACTTC; abundance: many; v_gene: TRBV20-1; d_gene: .; j_gene: TRBJ2-5
CDR3aa: CSAPPGGRRNEQFF; CDR3nt: TGCAGTGCCCCCCCTGGCGGGAGGAGGAATGAGCAGTTCTTC; abundance: few; v_gene: TRBV20-1; d_gene: TRBD2; j_gene: TRBJ2-1
CDR3aa: CASTPGNSYEQYF; CDR3nt: TGTGCCAGTACCCCCGGGAACTCCTACGAGCAGTACTTC; abundance: .; v_gene: TRBV19; d_gene: .; j_gene: TRBJ2-7
CDR3aa: CASSSGTGRKNEKLFF; CDR3nt: TGTGCCAGCAGTTCCGGGACAGGGAGAAAGAATGAAAAACTGTTTTTT; abundance: few; v_gene: TRBV12-3/TRBV12-4; d_gene: TRBD1; j_gene: TRBJ1-4
CDR3aa: CASSLVLGGRDTGELFF; CDR3nt: TGTGCCAGCAGTTTAGTGCTTGGGGGACGGGACACCGGGGAGCTGTTTTTT; abundance: .; v_gene: TRBV28; d_gene: .; j_gene: TRBJ2-2
CDR3aa: CASSFRGVTNQPQHF; CDR3nt: TGTGCCAGCAGTTTTCGAGGGGTGACAAATCAGCCCCAGCATTTT; abundance: .; v_gene: TRBV12-3/TRBV12-4; d_gene: .; j_gene: TRBJ1-5
CDR3aa: CSASLGTRLNIQYF; CDR3nt: TGCAGTGCTAGCCTCGGGACTAGACTAAACATTCAGTACTTC; abundance: few; v_gene: TRBV20-1; d_gene: TRBD2; j_gene: TRBJ2-4
CDR3aa: CASSQLRETLYNEQFF; CDR3nt: TGCGCCAGCAGCCAACTCCGGGAGACCCTCTACAATGAGCAGTTCTTC; abundance: few; v_gene: TRBV4-1; d_gene: .; j_gene: TRBJ2-1
CDR3aa: CASSLGLRTGPTGELFF; CDR3nt: TGTGCCAGCAGCTTAGGGTTACGGACAGGGCCGACCGGGGAGCTGTTTTTT; abundance: .; v_gene: TRBV7-8; d_gene: TRBD1; j_gene: TRBJ2-2
CDR3aa: CASKGMSRRTDTQYF; CDR3nt: TGTGCCAGCAAGGGGATGAGCAGACGCACAGATACGCAGTATTTT; abundance: .; v_gene: TRBV7-3; d_gene: .; j_gene: TRBJ2-3
CDR3aa: CASREDRGKAEQYF; CDR3nt: TGTGCCAGCAGGGAGGACAGGGGGAAGGCGGAGCAGTACTTC; abundance: .; v_gene: TRBV6-1; d_gene: TRBD1; j_gene: TRBJ2-7
CDR3aa: CASRKTGTETQYF; CDR3nt: TGTGCCAGCCGAAAAACAGGGACAGAGACCCAGTACTTC; abundance: few; v_gene: TRBV25-1; d_gene: .; j_gene: TRBJ2-5
CDR3aa: CASGPGQGYNEQFF; CDR3nt: TGTGCTAGTGGCCCGGGACAGGGCTACAATGAGCAGTTCTTC; abundance: .; v_gene: TRBV12-5; d_gene: TRBD1; j_gene: TRBJ2-1
CDR3aa: CASGGGFLGGTDTQYF; CDR3nt: TGTGCCAGCGGCGGGGGTTTCCTAGGGGGCACAGATACGCAGTATTTT; abundance: many; v_gene: TRBV11-2; d_gene: TRBD2; j_gene: TRBJ2-3